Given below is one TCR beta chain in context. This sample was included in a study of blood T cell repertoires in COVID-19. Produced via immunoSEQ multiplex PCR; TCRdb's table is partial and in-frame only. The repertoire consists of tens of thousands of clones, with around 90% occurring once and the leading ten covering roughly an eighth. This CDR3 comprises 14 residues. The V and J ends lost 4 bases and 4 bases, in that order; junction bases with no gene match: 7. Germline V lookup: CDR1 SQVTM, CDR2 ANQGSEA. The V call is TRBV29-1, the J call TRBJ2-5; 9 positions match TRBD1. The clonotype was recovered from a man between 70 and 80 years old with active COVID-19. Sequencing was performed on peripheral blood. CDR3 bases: TGCAGCGTTGGGAGACAGGGGGAAAGAGAGACCCAGTACTTC. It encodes CSVGRQGERETQYF.